This TCR beta chain comes out of a study of cytotoxic CD8 clonotypes in ibrutinib-treated CLL. Study results and caveats: Clonality, elevated at ibrutinib response, dropped back toward baseline at progression. The study found baseline clonality above age-matched healthy donors, tracking circulating CD8+ T-cell counts.

Depths of 1 in 200,000 to 1 in 1 million T cells were the sequencing target. TCRdb's copy holds only in-frame clones and misses some; the assay was immunoSEQ multiplex PCR. The sample includes roughly 130,000 clones, over 60% of them seen just once. Notes on this clone: Its antigen is currently unknown.

This CDR3 comprises 16 residues. Trimming took 5 bases from V and 4 from J; bases not matched to a gene: 10. Germline loops: CDR1 SGHTA, CDR2 FQGNSA. This TCR derives from a human donor with chronic lymphocytic leukemia. Sequencing used PBMCs, obtained after 12 months of ibrutinib treatment. The rearrangement links TRBV7-2 to TRBJ1-5; 8 nucleotides line up with TRBD1. The CDR3 DNA sequence: TGTGCCAGCAGCACAGGACAGGGACGTGGGAATCAGCCCCAGCATTTT. Protein sequence: CASSTGQGRGNQPQHF.